The sequence of this T cell receptor (beta chain) was determined in a study of human T cells and chemical hapten exposure. Trimming took 1 base from V and 5 from J; bases not matched to a gene: 7. CDR1 MGHRA and CDR2 YSYEKL come from the germline V gene. This CDR3 region has 15 residues. In this sample, this clonotype turned up a few times. Original analysis: A typical sample had 75,000 to 100,000 TCRs, with about 23,224 to 690,600 overall. TCRdb passed the RACE reads through MiXCR, listing each CDR3 protein once. These V and J calls derive from TCRdb rather than the authors' analysis. The sample has 250,000 or so distinct CDR3 sequences, 7.5% to 8% seen once. Time point: pre-sensitization, week 0. Treatment: therapeutic diphenylcyclopropenone sensitization with weekly scalp DPC. Blood was collected ahead of every patch test applied.

The sample was whole blood, taken in connection with sensitization to the hapten diphenylcyclopropenone (DPC). This chain uses TRBV4-1 with TRBJ1-1; the match to TRBD1 covers 7 bases. The TCR comes from a man in his late teens or twenties with alopecia areata. Some clones in this sample may be carry-over from other donors' samples. CDR3 loop: CASSQGVAGGTEAFF. CDR3 bases: TGCGCCAGCAGCCAAGGCGTCGCAGGGGGGACTGAAGCTTTCTTT.